The clone carrying this T cell receptor beta chain came up a few times. The antigen is not known. CDR3 length equals 15 residues. Germline V lookup: CDR1 PRHDT, CDR2 FYEKMQ (reference sequence). V dropped 5 bases and J dropped 1 base, with 9 bases sitting between them. The entry originates in a study of T cells in Graves' hyperthyroidism and ophthalmopathy. Whole-study results and caveats: By a 13 V-J model, ophthalmopathy was set apart from stable hyperthyroidism.

Clinicians diagnosed patients from clinical symptoms, serum thyroxine and TRAb, thyroid ultrasound and orbital computed tomography. It was RNA transcripts that yielded the amplified TCR beta CDR3 regions. Initially, a first-round RT-PCR of the TCR CDR3 employed the HTBI primer set. TCRdb redid the calling of the multiplex PCR reads with MiXCR, one entry per CDR3 protein. The sample lists about 320,000 distinct CDR3 sequences, around 16% occurring once. This receptor was identified in a man aged 25-45 years with Graves' hyperthyroidism. The sample taken for sequencing was blood. The chain is built from TRBV13 and TRBJ2-6; D not resolved. Written as DNA, the CDR3 is TGTGCCAGCAGCCATTTAGGGTCTGGGGCCAACGTCCTGACTTTC. It yields the protein CASSHLGSGANVLTF.